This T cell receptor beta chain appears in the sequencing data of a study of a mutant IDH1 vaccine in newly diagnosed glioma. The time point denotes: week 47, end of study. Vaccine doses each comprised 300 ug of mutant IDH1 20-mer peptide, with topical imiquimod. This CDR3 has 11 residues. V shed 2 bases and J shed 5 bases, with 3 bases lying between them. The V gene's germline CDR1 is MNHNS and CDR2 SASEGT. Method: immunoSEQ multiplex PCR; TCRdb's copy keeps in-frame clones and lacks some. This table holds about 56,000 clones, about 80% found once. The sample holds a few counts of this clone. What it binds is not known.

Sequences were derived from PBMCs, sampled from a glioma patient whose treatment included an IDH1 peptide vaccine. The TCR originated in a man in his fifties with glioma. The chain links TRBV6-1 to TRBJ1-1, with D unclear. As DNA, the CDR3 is TGTGCCAGCAGTGAAAGGACTGAAGCTTTCTTT. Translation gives CASSERTEAFF.